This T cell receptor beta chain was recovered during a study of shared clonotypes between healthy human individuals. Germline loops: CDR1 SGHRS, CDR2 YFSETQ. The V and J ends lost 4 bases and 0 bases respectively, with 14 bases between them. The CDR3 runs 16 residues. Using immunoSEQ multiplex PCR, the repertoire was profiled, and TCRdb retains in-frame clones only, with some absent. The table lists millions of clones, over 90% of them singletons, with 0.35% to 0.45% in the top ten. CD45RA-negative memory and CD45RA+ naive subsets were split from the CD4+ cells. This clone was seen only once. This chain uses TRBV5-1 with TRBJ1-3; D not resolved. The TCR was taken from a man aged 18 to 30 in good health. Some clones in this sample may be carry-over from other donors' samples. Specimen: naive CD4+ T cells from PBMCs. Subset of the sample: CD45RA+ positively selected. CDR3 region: CASSPGSAVSGNTIYF. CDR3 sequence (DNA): TGCGCCAGCAGCCCCGGATCGGCAGTCTCTGGAAACACCATATATTTT.